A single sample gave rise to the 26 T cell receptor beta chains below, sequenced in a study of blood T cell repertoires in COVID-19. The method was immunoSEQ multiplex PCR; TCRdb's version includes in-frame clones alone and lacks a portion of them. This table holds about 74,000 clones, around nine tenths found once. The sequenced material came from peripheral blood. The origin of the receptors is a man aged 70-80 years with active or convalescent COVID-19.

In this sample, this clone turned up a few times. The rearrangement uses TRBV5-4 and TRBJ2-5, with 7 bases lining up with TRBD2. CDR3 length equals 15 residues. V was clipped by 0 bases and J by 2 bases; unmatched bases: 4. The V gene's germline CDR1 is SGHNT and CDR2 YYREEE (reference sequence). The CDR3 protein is CASSLGLGGQETQYF. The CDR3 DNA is TGTGCCAGCAGCTTGGGCTTGGGGGGGCAAGAGACCCAGTACTTC.

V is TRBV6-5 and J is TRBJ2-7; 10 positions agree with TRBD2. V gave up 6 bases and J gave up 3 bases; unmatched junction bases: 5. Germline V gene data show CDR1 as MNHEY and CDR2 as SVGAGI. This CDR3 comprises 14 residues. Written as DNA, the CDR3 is TGTGCCAGCAGGCAGGGACTAGCGAACTACGAGCAGTACTTC. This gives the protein CASRQGLANYEQYF.

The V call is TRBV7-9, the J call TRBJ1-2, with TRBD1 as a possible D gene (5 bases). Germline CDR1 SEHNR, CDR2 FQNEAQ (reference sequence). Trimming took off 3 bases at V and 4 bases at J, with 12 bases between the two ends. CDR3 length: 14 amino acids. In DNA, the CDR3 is TGTGCCAGCAGCTTGACGACAGACCTCTATGGCTACACCTTC. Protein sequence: CASSLTTDLYGYTF. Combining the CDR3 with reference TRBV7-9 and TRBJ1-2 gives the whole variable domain DTGVSQNPRHKITKRGQNVTFRCDPISEHNRLYWYRQTLGQGPEFLTYFQNEAQLEKSRLLSDRFSAERPKGSFSTLEIQRTEQGDSAMYLCASSLTTDLYGYTFGSGTRLTVV.

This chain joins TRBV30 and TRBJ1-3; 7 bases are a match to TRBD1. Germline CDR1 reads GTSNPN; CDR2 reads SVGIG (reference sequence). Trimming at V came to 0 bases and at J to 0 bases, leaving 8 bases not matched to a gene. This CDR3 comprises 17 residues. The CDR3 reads CAWSVPGQLFSGNTIYF. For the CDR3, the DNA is TGTGCCTGGAGTGTACCGGGACAGCTTTTCTCTGGAAACACCATATATTTT.

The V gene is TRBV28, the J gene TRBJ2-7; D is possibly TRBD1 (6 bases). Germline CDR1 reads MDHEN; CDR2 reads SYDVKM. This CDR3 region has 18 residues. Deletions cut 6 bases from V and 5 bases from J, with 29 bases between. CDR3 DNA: TGTGCCAGCAGCCTCCCCCATGGTACAGGGACCCGTAAGGACGAGCAGTACTTC. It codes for CASSLPHGTGTRKDEQYF.

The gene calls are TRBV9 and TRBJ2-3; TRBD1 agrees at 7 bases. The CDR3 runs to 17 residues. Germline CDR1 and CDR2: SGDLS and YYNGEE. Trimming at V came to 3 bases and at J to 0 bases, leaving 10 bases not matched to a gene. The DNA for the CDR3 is TGTGCCAGCAGCGCACCGGTTGACAGGGCTAGCACAGATACGCAGTATTTT. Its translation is CASSAPVDRASTDTQYF.

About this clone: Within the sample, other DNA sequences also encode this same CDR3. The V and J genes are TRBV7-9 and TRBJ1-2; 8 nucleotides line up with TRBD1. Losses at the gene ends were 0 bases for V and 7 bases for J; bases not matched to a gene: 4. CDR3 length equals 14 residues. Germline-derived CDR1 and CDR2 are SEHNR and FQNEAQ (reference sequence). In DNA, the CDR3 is TGTGCCAGCAGCTTAGCTCAGGGGGCGGTTGGCTACACCTTC. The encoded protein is CASSLAQGAVGYTF.

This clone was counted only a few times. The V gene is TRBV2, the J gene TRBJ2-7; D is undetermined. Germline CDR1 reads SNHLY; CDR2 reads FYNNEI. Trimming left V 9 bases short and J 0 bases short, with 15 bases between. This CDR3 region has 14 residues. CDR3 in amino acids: CASRPRISSYEQYF. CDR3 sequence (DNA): TGTGCCAGTCGGCCTAGGATAAGCTCCTACGAGCAGTACTTC.

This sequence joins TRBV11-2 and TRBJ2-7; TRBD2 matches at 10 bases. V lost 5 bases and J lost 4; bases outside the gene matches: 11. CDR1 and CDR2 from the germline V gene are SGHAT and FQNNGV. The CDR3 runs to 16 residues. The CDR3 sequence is CASSPQGAGGLYEQYF. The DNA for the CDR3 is TGTGCCAGCAGCCCCCAAGGAGCGGGAGGGTTGTACGAGCAGTACTTC.

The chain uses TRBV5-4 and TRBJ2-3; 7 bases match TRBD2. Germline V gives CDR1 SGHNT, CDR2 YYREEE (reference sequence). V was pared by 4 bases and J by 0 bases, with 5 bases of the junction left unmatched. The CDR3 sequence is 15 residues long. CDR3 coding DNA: TGTGCCAGCAGCGCGGAGCGGGGTAGCACAGATACGCAGTATTTT. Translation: CASSAERGSTDTQYF.

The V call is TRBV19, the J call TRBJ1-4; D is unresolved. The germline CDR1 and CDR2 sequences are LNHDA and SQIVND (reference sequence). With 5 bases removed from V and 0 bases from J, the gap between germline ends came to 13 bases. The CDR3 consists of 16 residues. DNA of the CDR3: TGTGCCAGTAGTTTCCAGGCCGCTGCAACTAATGAAAAACTGTTTTTT. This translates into CASSFQAAATNEKLFF.

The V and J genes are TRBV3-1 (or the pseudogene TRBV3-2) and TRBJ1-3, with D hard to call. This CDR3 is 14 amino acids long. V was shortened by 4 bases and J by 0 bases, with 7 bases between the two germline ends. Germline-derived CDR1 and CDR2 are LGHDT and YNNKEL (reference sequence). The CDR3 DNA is TGTGCCAGCAGCCTCGGGATCTCTGGAAACACCATATATTTT. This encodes CASSLGISGNTIYF.

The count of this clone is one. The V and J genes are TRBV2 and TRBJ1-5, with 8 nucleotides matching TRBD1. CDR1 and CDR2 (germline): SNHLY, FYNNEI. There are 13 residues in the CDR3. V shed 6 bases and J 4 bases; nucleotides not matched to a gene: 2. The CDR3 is CASRQGGNQPQHF. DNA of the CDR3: TGTGCCAGCAGACAGGGGGGAAATCAGCCCCAGCATTTT.

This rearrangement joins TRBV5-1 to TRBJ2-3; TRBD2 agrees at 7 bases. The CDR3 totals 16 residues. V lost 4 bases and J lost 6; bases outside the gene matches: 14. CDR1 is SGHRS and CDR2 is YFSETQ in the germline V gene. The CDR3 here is CASSPALGGGADTQYF. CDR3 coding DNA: TGCGCCAGCAGCCCTGCCCTGGGCGGGGGTGCTGATACGCAGTATTTT.

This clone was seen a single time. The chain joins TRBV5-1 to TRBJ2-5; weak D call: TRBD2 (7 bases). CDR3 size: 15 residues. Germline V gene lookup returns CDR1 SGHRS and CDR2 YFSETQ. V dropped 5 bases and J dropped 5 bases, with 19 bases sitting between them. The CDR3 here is CASSYASGGVETQYF. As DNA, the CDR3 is TGCGCCAGCAGTTATGCTTCGGGGGGCGTGGAGACCCAGTACTTC.

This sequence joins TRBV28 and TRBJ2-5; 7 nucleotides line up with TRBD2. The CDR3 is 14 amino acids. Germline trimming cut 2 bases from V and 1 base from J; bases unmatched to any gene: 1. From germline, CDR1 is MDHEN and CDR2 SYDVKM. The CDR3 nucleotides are TGTGCCAGCAGTTTAGCGGGAGTCCAAGAGACCCAGTACTTC. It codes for CASSLAGVQETQYF.

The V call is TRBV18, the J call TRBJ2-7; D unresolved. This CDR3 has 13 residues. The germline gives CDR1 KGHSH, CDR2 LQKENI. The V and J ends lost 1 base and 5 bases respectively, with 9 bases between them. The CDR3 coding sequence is TGTGCCAGCTCACCACAAACCGGTGACGAGCAGTACTTC. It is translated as CASSPQTGDEQYF.

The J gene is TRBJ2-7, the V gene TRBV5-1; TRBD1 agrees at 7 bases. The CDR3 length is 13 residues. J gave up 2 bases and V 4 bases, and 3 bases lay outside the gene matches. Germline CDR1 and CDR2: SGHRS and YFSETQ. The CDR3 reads CASSGQVPYEQYF. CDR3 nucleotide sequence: TGCGCCAGCAGCGGACAGGTCCCCTACGAGCAGTACTTC.

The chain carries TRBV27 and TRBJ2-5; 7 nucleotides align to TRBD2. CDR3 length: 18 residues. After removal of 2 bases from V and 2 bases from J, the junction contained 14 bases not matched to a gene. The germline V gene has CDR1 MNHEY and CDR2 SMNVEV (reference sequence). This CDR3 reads CASSLRVSSGRPQETQYF. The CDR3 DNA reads TGTGCCAGCAGTTTAAGGGTTTCTAGCGGCAGACCTCAAGAGACCCAGTACTTC.

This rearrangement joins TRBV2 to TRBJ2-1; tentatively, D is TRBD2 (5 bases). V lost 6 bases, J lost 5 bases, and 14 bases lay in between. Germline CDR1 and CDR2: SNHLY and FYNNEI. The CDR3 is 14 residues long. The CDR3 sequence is CASRGFRENNEQFF. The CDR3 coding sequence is TGTGCCAGCAGAGGTTTTCGGGAAAACAATGAGCAGTTCTTC.

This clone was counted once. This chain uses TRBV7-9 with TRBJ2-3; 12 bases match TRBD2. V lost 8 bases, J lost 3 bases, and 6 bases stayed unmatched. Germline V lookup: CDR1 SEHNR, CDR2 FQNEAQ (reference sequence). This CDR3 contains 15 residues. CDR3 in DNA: TGTGCCAGCGCAAAGGGGACTAGCGGGACAGATACGCAGTATTTT. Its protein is CASAKGTSGTDTQYF.

In nucleotides, the CDR3 is TGTGCCAGCAGCTTAGTATTTCGGACCGGGGAGCTGTTTTTT. It encodes CASSLVFRTGELFF. This chain joins TRBV7-9 and TRBJ2-2; D uncertain. CDR1 is SEHNR and CDR2 is FQNEAQ in the germline V gene (reference sequence). V gave up 1 base and J gave up 5 bases, with 8 bases separating them. This CDR3 spans 14 amino acids.

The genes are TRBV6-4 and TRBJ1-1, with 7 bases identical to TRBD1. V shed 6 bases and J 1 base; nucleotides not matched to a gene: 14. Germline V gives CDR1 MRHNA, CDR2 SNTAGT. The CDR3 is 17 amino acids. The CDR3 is CASRPRTGGHGNTEAFF. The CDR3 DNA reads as TGTGCCAGCAGGCCTAGGACAGGCGGACATGGGAACACTGAAGCTTTCTTT.

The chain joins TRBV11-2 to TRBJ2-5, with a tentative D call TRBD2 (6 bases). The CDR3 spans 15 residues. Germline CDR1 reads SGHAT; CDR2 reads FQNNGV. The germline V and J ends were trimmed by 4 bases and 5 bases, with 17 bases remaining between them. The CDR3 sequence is CASSSNGGRLETQYF. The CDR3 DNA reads TGTGCCAGCAGCTCTAACGGGGGAAGGTTGGAGACCCAGTACTTC.

CDR3 loop: CASRPGQMYEQYF. The CDR3 DNA is TGTGCCAGCAGACCCGGACAGATGTACGAGCAGTACTTC. The chain has TRBV28 and TRBJ2-7, with D perhaps TRBD1 (6 bases). Deletions cut 6 bases from V and 4 bases from J, with 13 bases between. Germline loops: CDR1 MDHEN, CDR2 SYDVKM. The CDR3 spans 13 residues.

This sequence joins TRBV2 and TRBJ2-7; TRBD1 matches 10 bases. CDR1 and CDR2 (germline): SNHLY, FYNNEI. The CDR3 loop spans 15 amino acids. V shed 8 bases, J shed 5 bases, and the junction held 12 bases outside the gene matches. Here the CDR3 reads CASARPGTGVNEQYF. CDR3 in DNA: TGTGCCAGCGCGAGACCCGGGACAGGGGTCAACGAGCAGTACTTC.